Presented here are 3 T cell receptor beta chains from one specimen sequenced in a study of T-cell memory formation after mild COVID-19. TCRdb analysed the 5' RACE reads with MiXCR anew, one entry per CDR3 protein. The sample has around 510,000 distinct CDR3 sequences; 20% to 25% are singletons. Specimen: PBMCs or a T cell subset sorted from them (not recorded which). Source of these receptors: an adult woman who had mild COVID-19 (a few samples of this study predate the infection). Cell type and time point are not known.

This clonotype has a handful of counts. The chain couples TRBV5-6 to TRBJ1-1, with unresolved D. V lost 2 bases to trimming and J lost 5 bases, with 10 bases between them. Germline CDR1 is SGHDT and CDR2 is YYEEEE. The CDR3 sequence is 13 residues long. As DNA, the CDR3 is TGTGCCAGCAGCTTCGGCTACGGGACTGAAGCTTTCTTT. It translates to CASSFGYGTEAFF.

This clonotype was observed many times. CDR3 in amino acids: CSVAWETQYF. The CDR3 DNA reads TGCAGCGTTGCCTGGGAGACCCAGTACTTC. V gene TRBV29-1 combines with J gene TRBJ2-5; D call uncertain. Germline-derived CDR1 and CDR2 are SQVTM and ANQGSEA. Trimming left V 4 bases short and J 5 bases short, with 5 bases between. This CDR3 is 10 amino acids long. Full variable domain (rest looked up from reference TRBV29-1 and TRBJ2-5): SAVISQKPSRDICQRGTSLTIQCQVDSQVTMMFWYRQQPGQSLTLIATANQGSEATYESGFVIDKFPISRPNLTFSTLTVSNMSPEDSSIYLCSVAWETQYFGPGTRLLVL.

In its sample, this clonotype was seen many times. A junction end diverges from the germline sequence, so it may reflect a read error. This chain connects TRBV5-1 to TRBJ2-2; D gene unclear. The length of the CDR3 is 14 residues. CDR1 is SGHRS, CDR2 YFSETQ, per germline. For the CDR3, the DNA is TGTGCCAGCAGTTTGGTCAGCAACACCGGGGAGCTGTTTTTT. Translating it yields CASSLVSNTGELFF.